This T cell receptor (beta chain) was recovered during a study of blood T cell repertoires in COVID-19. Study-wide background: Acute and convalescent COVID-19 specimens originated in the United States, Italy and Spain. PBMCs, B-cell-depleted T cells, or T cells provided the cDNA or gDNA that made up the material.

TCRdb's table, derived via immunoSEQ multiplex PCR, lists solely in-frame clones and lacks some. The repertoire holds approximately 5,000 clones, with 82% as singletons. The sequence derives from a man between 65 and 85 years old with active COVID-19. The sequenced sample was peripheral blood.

CDR3 amino acids: CASSSGTSFNLNQETQYF. The CDR3 DNA reads as TGTGCCAGCAGCTCCGGGACTAGTTTTAACCTTAATCAAGAGACCCAGTACTTC. The chain is built from TRBV6-2 or TRBV6-3 and TRBJ2-5; TRBD2 agrees at 8 bases. With 6 bases clipped from V and 2 bases from J, the junction kept 17 bases outside the gene matches. CDR1 is MNHEY, CDR2 SVGEGT, per germline. The CDR3 has 18 amino acids.